Listed below are T cell receptor beta chains from one sample, sequenced in a study of blood T cells in healthy people across ages. Each CDR3 protein gets one entry after TCRdb re-called the 5' RACE reads with MiXCR. The profile shows 550,000 to 800,000 distinct CDR3 sequences, roughly 30% of them singletons. Input material: blood. The receptors originated from a woman older than 75 in good health. Both conserved end residues are part of each CDR3. Fields, in order: clone size, V gene, D gene, J gene, CDR3 protein, CDR3 DNA. D genes are given only for firm matches. Size values are once, few and many counts, or a class for expanded clones, and some rows have none.

>many|TRBV7-2|-|TRBJ1-2
CASSSNRERGYGYTF
TGTGCCAGCAGTTCGAACAGGGAAAGAGGCTATGGCTACACCTTC
>many|TRBV5-1|-|TRBJ2-3
CASSLASGITDTQYF
TGCGCCAGCAGCTTGGCCTCAGGGATAACAGATACGCAGTATTTT
>many|TRBV20-1|-|TRBJ2-7
CSASSTVSYEQYF
TGCAGTGCCTCTTCCACAGTTTCCTACGAGCAGTACTTC
>-|TRBV19|-|TRBJ1-2
CASSIRRTPYGYTF
TGTGCCAGTAGTATAAGACGGACCCCCTATGGCTACACCTTC
>-|TRBV20-1|-|TRBJ1-1
CSARGVGSTEAFF
TGCAGTGCTAGAGGGGTTGGGTCCACTGAAGCTTTCTTT
>many|TRBV6-5|-|TRBJ2-7
CASRTVSSYEQYF
TGTGCCAGCAGGACAGTTAGCTCCTACGAGCAGTACTTC
>many|TRBV12-3/TRBV12-4|TRBD1|TRBJ1-1
CATEGSGGTEAFF
TGTGCCACAGAGGGGTCAGGGGGGACTGAAGCTTTCTTT
>few|TRBV20-1|TRBD1|TRBJ1-5
CSAPQGRGLSNQPQHF
TGCAGTGCTCCTCAAGGAAGGGGGCTATCCAATCAGCCCCAGCATTTT
>many|TRBV10-3|-|TRBJ2-7
CAISESTSISYEQYF
TGTGCCATCAGTGAGTCGACAAGTATCTCCTACGAGCAGTACTTC
>-|TRBV4-1|TRBD1|TRBJ1-1
CASSPGGPRTEAFF
TGCGCCAGCAGCCCAGGGGGGCCCCGCACTGAAGCTTTCTTT
>many|TRBV5-1|-|TRBJ2-3
CASSPTGMYTDTQYF
TGCGCCAGCAGCCCGACGGGGATGTACACAGATACGCAGTATTTT
>many|TRBV6-2/TRBV6-3|-|TRBJ2-4
CASTPGAKNIQYF
TGTGCCAGCACCCCGGGTGCCAAAAACATTCAGTACTTC
>-|TRBV10-3|-|TRBJ1-1
CAISWDDRDTEAFF
TGTGCCATCAGCTGGGATGACAGAGACACTGAAGCTTTCTTT
>-|TRBV7-9|-|TRBJ2-7
CASISNLRANYEQYF
TGTGCCAGCATAAGTAACCTTAGGGCCAATTACGAGCAGTACTTC
>many|TRBV5-1|-|TRBJ2-2
CASSLMASRGAGELFF
TGCGCCAGCAGCTTGATGGCTTCCCGGGGCGCCGGGGAGCTGTTTTTT
>-|TRBV20-1|TRBD1|TRBJ1-5
CSARRGGWGNQPQHF
TGCAGTGCTAGAAGAGGGGGCTGGGGCAATCAGCCCCAGCATTTT
>few|TRBV7-9|-|TRBJ1-1
CASTPDREAFF
TGTGCCAGCACCCCTGACAGGGAAGCTTTCTTT
>many|TRBV11-2|-|TRBJ2-7
CASSPTGRSSYEQYF
TGTGCCAGCAGCCCTACAGGTAGATCCTCCTACGAGCAGTACTTC
>-|TRBV24-1|-|TRBJ1-4
CATSAAGTDEKRFF
TGTGCCACCAGTGCAGCAGGCACCGACGAAAAACGGTTTTTT
>-|TRBV15|TRBD1|TRBJ1-4
CATSRDWAGGSEKLFF
TGTGCCACCAGCAGAGATTGGGCAGGGGGCAGCGAAAAACTGTTTTTT
>few|TRBV2|-|TRBJ1-1
CASSEALNRGNTEAFF
TGTGCCAGCAGTGAAGCGCTTAACCGGGGGAACACTGAAGCTTTCTTT
>-|TRBV6-5|-|TRBJ2-7
CASSPGVRLEQYF
TGTGCCAGCAGTCCGGGGGTGCGGCTCGAGCAGTACTTC
>many|TRBV5-1|-|TRBJ1-4
CASSFRGSSNEKLFF
TGCGCCAGCAGCTTTCGAGGCAGTTCAAATGAAAAACTGTTTTTT
>many|TRBV5-1|-|TRBJ1-4
CASSSYGQSEKLFF
TGCGCCAGCAGCTCCTACGGGCAGTCTGAAAAACTGTTTTTT
>many|TRBV13|TRBD1|TRBJ2-7
CASSLDRSYEQYF
TGTGCCAGCAGCTTGGACAGGAGCTACGAGCAGTACTTC
>many|TRBV5-1|-|TRBJ2-7
CASSLEGFTYEQYF
TGCGCCAGCAGCTTGGAAGGATTTACCTACGAGCAGTACTTC
>-|TRBV12-3/TRBV12-4|TRBD2|TRBJ2-7
CASSSSGIQFYEQYF
TGTGCCAGCAGCTCTAGCGGGATCCAGTTCTACGAGCAGTACTTC
>many|TRBV10-3|TRBD1|TRBJ1-2
CAISEPRGATAISYTF
TGTGCCATCAGTGAGCCCAGGGGGGCAACGGCTATTAGCTACACCTTC
>-|TRBV2|-|TRBJ2-1
CASSEVEPYNEQFF
TGTGCCAGCAGTGAAGTTGAGCCCTACAATGAGCAGTTCTTC
>-|TRBV5-5|-|TRBJ2-4
CASSLEGRGIQYF
TGTGCCAGCAGCTTGGAGGGGAGGGGGATTCAGTACTTC
>-|TRBV10-3|-|TRBJ1-5
CAISEFGGDQPRHF
TGTGCCATCAGTGAGTTTGGGGGGGATCAGCCCCGGCATTTT
>many|TRBV20-1|-|TRBJ2-7
CSAGEGSTYEQYF
TGCAGTGCTGGAGAGGGGTCAACCTACGAGCAGTACTTC
>many|TRBV6-1|-|TRBJ2-3
CASRGLDTQYF
TGTGCCAGCAGGGGTTTAGATACGCAGTATTTT
>many|TRBV10-3|-|TRBJ2-2
CAIGLALANTGELFF
TGTGCCATCGGGCTAGCGCTAGCGAACACCGGGGAGCTGTTTTTT
>-|TRBV5-4|-|TRBJ1-1
CASSLAVEPRRAFF
TGTGCCAGCAGCTTGGCCGTGGAACCTCGGCGGGCTTTCTTT